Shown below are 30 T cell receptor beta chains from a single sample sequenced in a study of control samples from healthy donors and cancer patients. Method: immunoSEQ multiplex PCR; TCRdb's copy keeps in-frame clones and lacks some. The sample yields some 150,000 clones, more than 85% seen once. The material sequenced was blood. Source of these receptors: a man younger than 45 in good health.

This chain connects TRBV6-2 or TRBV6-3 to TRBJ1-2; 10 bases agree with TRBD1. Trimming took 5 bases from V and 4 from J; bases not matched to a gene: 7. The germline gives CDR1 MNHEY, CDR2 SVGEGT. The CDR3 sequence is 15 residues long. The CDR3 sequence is CASSETGGPLYGYTF. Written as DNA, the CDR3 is TGTGCCAGCAGTGAGACAGGGGGCCCCCTCTATGGCTACACCTTC.

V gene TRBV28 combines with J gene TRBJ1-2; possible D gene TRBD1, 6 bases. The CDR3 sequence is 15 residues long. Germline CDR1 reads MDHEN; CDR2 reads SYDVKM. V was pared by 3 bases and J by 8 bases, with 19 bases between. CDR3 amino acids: CASSLVSTGMRGYTF. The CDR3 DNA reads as TGTGCCAGCAGTTTGGTAAGCACAGGGATGCGAGGCTACACCTTC.

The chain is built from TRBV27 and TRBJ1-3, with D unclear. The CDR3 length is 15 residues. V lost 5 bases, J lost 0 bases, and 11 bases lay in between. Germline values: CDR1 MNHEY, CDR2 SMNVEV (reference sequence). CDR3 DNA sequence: TGTGCCAGCAGTCCCTCATGGGGCTCTGGAAACACCATATATTTT. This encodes CASSPSWGSGNTIYF.

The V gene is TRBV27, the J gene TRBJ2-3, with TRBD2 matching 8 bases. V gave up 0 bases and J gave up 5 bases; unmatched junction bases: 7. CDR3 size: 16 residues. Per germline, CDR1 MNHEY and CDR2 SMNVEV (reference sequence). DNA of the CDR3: TGTGCCAGCAGTTTATCGACTCGGGGGGGCCGAGATACGCAGTATTTT. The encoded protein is CASSLSTRGGRDTQYF.

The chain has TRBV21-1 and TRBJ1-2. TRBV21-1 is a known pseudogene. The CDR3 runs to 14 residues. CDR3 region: CASNYEATGSFCTF. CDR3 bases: TGTGCCAGCAACTATGAGGCGACGGGAAGCTTCTGCACCTTC.

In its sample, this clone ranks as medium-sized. DNA for the CDR3: TGTGCCAGCAGCCGAGACGCCCTTAGGAATGAAAAACTGTTTTTT. Encoded protein: CASSRDALRNEKLFF. V usage is TRBV5-4 and J usage is TRBJ1-4, with D uncertain. Germline CDR1 and CDR2: SGHNT and YYREEE (reference sequence). The CDR3 spans 15 residues. Trimming took 4 bases from V and 5 from J, leaving 15 bases between them.

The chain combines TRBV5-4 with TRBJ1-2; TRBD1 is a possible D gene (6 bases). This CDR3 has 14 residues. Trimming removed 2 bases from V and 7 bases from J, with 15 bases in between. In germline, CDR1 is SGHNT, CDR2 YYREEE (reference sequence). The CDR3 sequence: CASSFSGGGSGYTF. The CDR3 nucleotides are TGTGCCAGCAGCTTCTCAGGCGGGGGCTCTGGCTACACCTTC.

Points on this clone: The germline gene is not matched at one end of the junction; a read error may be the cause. Written as DNA, the CDR3 is TGCGCCGGCAGCTTGGCCGGCAGGGCCTGGGACGAGCAGTACTTC. Residues: CAGSLAGRAWDEQYF. This sequence joins TRBV5-1 and TRBJ2-7; possible D gene TRBD1, 5 bases. Germline V gene data show CDR1 as SGHRS and CDR2 as YFSETQ. The CDR3 totals 15 residues.

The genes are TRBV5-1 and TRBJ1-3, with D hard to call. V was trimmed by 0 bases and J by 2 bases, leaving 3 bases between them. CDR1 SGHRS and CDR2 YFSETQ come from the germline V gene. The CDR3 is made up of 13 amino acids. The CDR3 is CASSLAAGNTIYF. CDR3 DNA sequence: TGCGCCAGCAGCTTGGCAGCTGGAAACACCATATATTTT.

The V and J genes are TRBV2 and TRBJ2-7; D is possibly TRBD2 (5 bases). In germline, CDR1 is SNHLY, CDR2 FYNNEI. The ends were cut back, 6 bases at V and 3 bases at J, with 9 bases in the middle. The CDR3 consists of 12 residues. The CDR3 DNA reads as TGTGCCAGCAGATCCGGGGACTACGAGCAGTACTTC. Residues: CASRSGDYEQYF.

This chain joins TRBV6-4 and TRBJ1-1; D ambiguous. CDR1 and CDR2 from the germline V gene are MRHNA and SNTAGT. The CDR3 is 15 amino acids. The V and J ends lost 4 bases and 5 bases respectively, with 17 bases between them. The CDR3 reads CASSASSNSMTEAFF. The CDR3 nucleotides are TGTGCCAGCAGTGCCTCCTCTAACAGTATGACTGAAGCTTTCTTT.

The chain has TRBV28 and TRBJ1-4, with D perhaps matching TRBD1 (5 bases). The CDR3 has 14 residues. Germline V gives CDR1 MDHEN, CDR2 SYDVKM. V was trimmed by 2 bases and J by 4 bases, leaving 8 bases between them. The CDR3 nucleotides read TGTGCCAGCAGTTTAGGCAGGGATAATGAAAAACTGTTTTTT. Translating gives CASSLGRDNEKLFF.

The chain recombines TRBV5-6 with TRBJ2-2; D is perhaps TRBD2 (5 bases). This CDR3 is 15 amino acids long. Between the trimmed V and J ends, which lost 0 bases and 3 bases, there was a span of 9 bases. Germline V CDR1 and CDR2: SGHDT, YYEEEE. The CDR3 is CASSLGGLDTGELFF. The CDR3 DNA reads TGTGCCAGCAGCTTGGGCGGGCTTGACACCGGGGAGCTGTTTTTT. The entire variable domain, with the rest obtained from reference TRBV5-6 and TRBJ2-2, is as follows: DAGVTQSPTHLIKTRGQQVTLRCSPKSGHDTVSWYQQALGQGPQFIFQYYEEEERQRGNFPDRFSGHQFPNYSSELNVNALLLGDSALYLCASSLGGLDTGELFFGEGSRLTVL.

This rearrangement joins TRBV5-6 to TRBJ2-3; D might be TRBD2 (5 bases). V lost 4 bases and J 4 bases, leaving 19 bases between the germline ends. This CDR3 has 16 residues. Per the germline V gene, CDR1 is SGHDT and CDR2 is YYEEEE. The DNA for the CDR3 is TGTGCCAGCAGCCCCTGGGTCAGTGCGGGCGCAGATACGCAGTATTTT. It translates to CASSPWVSAGADTQYF. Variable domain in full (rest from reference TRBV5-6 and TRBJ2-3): DAGVTQSPTHLIKTRGQQVTLRCSPKSGHDTVSWYQQALGQGPQFIFQYYEEEERQRGNFPDRFSGHQFPNYSSELNVNALLLGDSALYLCASSPWVSAGADTQYFGPGTRLTVL.

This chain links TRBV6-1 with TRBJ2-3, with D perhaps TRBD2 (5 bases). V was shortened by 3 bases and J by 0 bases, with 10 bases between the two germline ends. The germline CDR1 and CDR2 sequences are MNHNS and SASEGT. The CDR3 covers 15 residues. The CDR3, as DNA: TGTGCCAGCAGTGATACTAGAACTAGCACAGATACGCAGTATTTT. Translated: CASSDTRTSTDTQYF.

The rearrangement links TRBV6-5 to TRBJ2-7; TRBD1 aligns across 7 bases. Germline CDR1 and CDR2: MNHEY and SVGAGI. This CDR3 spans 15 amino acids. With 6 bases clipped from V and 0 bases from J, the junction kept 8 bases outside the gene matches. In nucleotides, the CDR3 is TGTGCCAGCAGCGTTGGACAGGATAGCTCCTACGAGCAGTACTTC. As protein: CASSVGQDSSYEQYF.

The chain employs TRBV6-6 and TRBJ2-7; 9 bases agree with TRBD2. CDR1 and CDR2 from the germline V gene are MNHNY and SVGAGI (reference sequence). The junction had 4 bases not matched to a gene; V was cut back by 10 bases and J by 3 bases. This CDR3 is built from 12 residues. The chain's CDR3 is CATNSGGYEQYF. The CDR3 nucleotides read TGTGCCACCAATAGCGGGGGCTACGAGCAGTACTTC.

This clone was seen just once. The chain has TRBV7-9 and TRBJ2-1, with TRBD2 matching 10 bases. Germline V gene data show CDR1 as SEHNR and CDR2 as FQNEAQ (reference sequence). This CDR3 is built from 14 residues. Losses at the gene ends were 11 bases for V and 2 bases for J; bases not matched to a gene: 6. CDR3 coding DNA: TGTGCCTCCTTTGGACTAGCGGCCTACAATGAGCAGTTCTTC. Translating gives CASFGLAAYNEQFF.

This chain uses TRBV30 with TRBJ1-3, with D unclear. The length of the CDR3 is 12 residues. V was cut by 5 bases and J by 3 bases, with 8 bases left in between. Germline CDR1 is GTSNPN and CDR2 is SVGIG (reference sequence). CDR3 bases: TGTGCCTGGGCCCGGGTTGGAAACACCATATATTTT. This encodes CAWARVGNTIYF.

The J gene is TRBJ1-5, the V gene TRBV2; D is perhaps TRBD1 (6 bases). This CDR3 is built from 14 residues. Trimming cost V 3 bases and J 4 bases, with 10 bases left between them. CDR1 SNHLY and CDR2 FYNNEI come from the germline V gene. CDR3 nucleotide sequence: TGTGCCAGCAGTGAGTGGACAGATAATCAGCCCCAGCATTTT. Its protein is CASSEWTDNQPQHF.

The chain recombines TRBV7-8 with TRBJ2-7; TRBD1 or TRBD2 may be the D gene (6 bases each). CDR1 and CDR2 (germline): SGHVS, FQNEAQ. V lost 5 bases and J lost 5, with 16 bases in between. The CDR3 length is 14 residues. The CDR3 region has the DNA TGTGCCAGCAGCCCCTGGGGGGCGAGTAACGAGCAGTACTTC. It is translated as CASSPWGASNEQYF. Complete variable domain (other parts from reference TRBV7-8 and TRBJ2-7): GAGVSQSPRYKVAKRGQDVALRCDPISGHVSLFWYQQALGQGPEFLTYFQNEAQLDKSGLPSDRFFAERPEGSVSTLKIQRTQQEDSAVYLCASSPWGASNEQYFGPGTRLTVT.

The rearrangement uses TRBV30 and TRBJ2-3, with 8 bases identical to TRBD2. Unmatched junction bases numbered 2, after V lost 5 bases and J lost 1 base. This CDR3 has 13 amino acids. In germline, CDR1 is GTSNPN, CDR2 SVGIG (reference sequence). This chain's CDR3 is CAWAGGGTDTQYF. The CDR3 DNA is TGTGCCTGGGCCGGGGGGGGCACAGATACGCAGTATTTT.

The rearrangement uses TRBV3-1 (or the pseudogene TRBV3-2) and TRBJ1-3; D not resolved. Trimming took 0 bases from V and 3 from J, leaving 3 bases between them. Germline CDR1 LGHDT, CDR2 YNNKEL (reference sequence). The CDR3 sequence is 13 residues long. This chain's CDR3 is CASSQDSGNTIYF. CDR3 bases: TGTGCCAGCAGCCAAGATAGTGGAAACACCATATATTTT.

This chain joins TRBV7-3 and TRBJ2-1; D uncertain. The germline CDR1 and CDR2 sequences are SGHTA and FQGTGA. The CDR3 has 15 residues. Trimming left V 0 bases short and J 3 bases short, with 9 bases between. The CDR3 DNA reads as TGTGCCAGCAGCTTAACGACTGGTAACTACAATGAGCAGTTCTTC. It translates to CASSLTTGNYNEQFF.

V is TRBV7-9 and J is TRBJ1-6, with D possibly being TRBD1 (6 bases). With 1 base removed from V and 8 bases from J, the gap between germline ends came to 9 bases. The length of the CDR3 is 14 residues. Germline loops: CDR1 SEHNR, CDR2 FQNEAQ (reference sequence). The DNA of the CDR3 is TGTGCCAGCAGCTTAGTCACAGGGTATTCACCCCTCCACTTT. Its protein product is CASSLVTGYSPLHF.

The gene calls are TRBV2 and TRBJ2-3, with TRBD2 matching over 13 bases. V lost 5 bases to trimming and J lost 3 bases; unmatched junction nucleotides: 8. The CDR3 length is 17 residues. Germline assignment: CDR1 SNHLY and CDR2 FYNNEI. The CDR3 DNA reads TGTGCCAGCAGTCTCCCGACTAGCGGGGGGCGGACAGATACGCAGTATTTT. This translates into CASSLPTSGGRTDTQYF.

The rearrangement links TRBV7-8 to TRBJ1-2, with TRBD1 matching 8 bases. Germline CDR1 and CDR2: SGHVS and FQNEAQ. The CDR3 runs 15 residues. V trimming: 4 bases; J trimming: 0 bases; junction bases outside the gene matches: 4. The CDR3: CASSSNRGTNYGYTF. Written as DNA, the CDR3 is TGTGCCAGCAGCTCAAACAGGGGGACTAACTATGGCTACACCTTC.

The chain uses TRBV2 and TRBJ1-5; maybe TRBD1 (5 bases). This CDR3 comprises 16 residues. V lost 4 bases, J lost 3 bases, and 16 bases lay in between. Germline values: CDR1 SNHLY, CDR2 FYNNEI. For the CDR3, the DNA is TGTGCCAGCAGTGGAAATGTTCACAGGAACAATCAGCCCCAGCATTTT. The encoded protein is CASSGNVHRNNQPQHF.

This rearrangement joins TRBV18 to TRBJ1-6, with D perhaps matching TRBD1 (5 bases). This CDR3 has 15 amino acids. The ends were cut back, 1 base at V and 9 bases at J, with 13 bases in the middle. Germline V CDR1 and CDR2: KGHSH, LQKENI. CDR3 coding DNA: TGTGCCAGCTCACCACGGGCAGGGTATGGTTCACCCCTCCACTTT. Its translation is CASSPRAGYGSPLHF.

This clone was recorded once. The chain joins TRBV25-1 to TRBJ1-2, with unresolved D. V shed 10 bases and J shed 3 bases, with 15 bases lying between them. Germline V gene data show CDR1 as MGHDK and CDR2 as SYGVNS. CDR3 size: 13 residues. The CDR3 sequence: CATMGSPHYGYTF. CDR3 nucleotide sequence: TGTGCCACTATGGGGTCGCCTCACTATGGCTACACCTTC.